This T cell receptor (beta chain) was sequenced for a study of T cells in Graves' hyperthyroidism and ophthalmopathy. Many counts were recorded for this clonotype. Template material for amplifying TCR beta CDR3 regions consisted of RNA transcripts. Using the HTBI primer set, a first-round RT-PCR was run on the TCR CDR3. MiXCR, run by TCRdb on the multiplex PCR reads, gives a single entry per CDR3 protein. The sample has around 600,000 distinct CDR3 sequences; 14% are singletons. The sequenced material came from blood. This receptor was identified in a woman aged 45-60 years with Graves' ophthalmopathy.

CDR3 DNA sequence: TGTGCCAGCAGTTTAAATGGCTACACCTTC. This gives the protein CASSLNGYTF. J is TRBJ1-2 and V is TRBV28; the D is unclear. This CDR3 contains 10 residues. CDR1 and CDR2 (germline): MDHEN, SYDVKM. Trimming removed 2 bases at V and 6 bases at J, with 1 base between.